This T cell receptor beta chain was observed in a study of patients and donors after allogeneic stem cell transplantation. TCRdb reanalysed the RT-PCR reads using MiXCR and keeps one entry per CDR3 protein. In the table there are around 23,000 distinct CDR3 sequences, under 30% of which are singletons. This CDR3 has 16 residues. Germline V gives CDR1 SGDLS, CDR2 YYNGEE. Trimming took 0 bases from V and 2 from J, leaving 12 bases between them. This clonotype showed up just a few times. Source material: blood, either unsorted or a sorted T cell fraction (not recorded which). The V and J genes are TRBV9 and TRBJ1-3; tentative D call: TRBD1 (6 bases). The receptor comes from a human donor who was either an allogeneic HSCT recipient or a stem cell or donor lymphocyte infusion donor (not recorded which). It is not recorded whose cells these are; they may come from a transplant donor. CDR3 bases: TGTGCCAGCAGCGTAGCTCACAGGGAGGCTGGAAACACCATATATTTT. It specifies CASSVAHREAGNTIYF.